This T cell receptor (beta chain) is from a study of CD8+CD57+ T cells in acquired aplastic anemia. The CDR3 covers 15 residues. Germline values: CDR1 LNHNV, CDR2 YYDKDF (reference sequence). Deletions cut 0 bases from V and 1 base from J, with 9 bases between. Genomic DNA acted as the template from which TCR beta VDJ combination and CDR3 sequence profiling were carried out. Via MiXCR, TCRdb re-called the reads, giving one row per CDR3 protein. This sample carries 250,000 to 300,000 distinct CDR3 sequences, about 56% of them seen once, and the ten largest clones take less than 10%. The source material was sorted CD4+, CD8+, or CD8+CD57+ T cells (not recorded which) from PBMCs. The source of this sequence is a human donor with severe aplastic anemia or a healthy control (not recorded which). The rearrangement links TRBV15 to TRBJ1-1; D ambiguous. The CDR3 is CATSRDRAENTEAFF. The CDR3 bases are TGTGCCACCAGCAGAGATAGGGCAGAGAACACTGAAGCTTTCTTT.